In this sample, the clone carrying this TCR beta chain turned up a few times. The antigen is not known. Sequenced by immunoSEQ multiplex PCR; TCRdb stores in-frame clones only, minus some. The sample records some 110,000 clones, 65% to 85% being singletons. The sample belongs to a study of T cell responses to AZD1222 COVID-19 vaccine. CDR3 length equals 16 residues. V was clipped by 4 bases and J by 0 bases, with 13 bases between them. In germline, CDR1 is SGHKS, CDR2 YYEKEE (reference sequence). Overall study findings and caveats: Two AZD1222 doses significantly raised spike-specific TCR breadth and depth over controls. Scientists sampled the repertoires only once the peak T cell response had passed. Donors were chiefly white British, with a greater number of females, and clonal diversity was perhaps underestimated.

The sequence was obtained from an adult in good health. The genes are TRBV5-5 and TRBJ1-4; D gene unclear. This specimen consisted of peripheral blood, obtained on day 0 of AZD1222 vaccination. This CDR3 is CASSPEITATNEKLFF. The DNA of the CDR3 is TGTGCCAGCAGCCCCGAAATAACCGCAACTAATGAAAAACTGTTTTTT.